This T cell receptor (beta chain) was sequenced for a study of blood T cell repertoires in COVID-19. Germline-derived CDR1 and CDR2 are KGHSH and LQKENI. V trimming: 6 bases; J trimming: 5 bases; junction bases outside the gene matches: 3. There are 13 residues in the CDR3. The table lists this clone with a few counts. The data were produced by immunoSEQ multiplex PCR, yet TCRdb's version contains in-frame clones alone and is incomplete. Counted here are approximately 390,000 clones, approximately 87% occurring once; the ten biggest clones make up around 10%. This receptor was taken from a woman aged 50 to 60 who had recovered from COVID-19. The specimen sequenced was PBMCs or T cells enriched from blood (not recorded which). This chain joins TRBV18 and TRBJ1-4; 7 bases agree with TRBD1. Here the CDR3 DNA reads TGTGCCAGCTCGCGGGACAGAAATGAAAAACTGTTTTTT. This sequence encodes CASSRDRNEKLFF. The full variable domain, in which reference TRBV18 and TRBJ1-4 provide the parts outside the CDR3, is NAGVMQNPRHLVRRRGQEARLRCSPMKGHSHVYWYRQLPEEGLKFMVYLQKENIIDESGMPKERFSAEFPKEGPSILRIQQVVRGDSAAYFCASSRDRNEKLFFGSGTQLSVL.